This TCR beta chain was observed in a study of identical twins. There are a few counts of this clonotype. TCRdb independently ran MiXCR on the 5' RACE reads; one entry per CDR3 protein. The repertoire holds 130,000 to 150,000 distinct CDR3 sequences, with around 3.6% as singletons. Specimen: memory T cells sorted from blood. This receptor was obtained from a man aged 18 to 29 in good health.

In DNA, the CDR3 is TGTGCCAGCAGCCTAGCCGGGACAGAAAAAAACATTCAGTACTTC. The encoded protein is CASSLAGTEKNIQYF. This rearrangement joins TRBV5-6 to TRBJ2-4; 7 bases are a match to TRBD1. The germline V gene encodes CDR1 SGHDT and CDR2 YYEEEE. CDR3 length: 15 amino acids. V lost 4 bases to trimming and J lost 4 bases; unmatched junction nucleotides: 8.